These 15 T cell receptor beta chains were all obtained from the same sample, sequenced in a study of blood T cells in healthy people across ages. The authors ran a second PCR of about 6 to 11 cycles using a sample-barcoded 5' primer and a J-beta primer mix. TCRdb independently ran MiXCR on the 5' RACE reads; one entry per CDR3 protein. Found here are about 400,000 distinct CDR3 sequences, roughly half of them singletons; the top ten hold around 50%. Sequencing was done on a sample of blood. All receptors derive from a man aged 55-75 years in good health.

In its sample, this clonotype was seen many times. The J gene is TRBJ2-1, the V gene TRBV2, with D tentatively TRBD2 (6 bases). Trimming shortened V by 11 bases and J by 4 bases, and 18 bases separated the two germline ends. Germline V gives CDR1 SNHLY, CDR2 FYNNEI. The CDR3 runs 14 residues. CDR3 residues: CAGVRDLTYNEQFF. The DNA of the CDR3 is TGTGCCGGAGTCCGGGACTTAACGTACAATGAGCAGTTCTTC.

The sample holds one count of this clonotype. Written as DNA, the CDR3 is TGTGCCAGCAGTCTTCCGGCGACGGACTCCTACGAGCAGTACTTC. It translates to CASSLPATDSYEQYF. The J gene is TRBJ2-7, the V gene TRBV27; D remains ambiguous. Germline CDR1 MNHEY, CDR2 SMNVEV (reference sequence). This CDR3 contains 15 residues. Between the trimmed V and J ends, which lost 5 bases and 0 bases, there was a span of 14 bases.

The chain has TRBV13 and TRBJ1-1; no firm D call. Trimming cost V 4 bases and J 0 bases, with 6 bases left between them. CDR3 length: 13 residues. Germline V gives CDR1 PRHDT, CDR2 FYEKMQ (reference sequence). CDR3 DNA sequence: TGTGCCAGCAGCTCCCGGCTGAACACTGAAGCTTTCTTT. It yields the protein CASSSRLNTEAFF.

The chain carries TRBV20-1 and TRBJ1-5; D remains ambiguous. The CDR3 sequence is 14 residues long. V shed 3 bases and J shed 2 bases, with 11 bases lying between them. Germline-derived CDR1 and CDR2 are DFQATT and SNEGSKA (reference sequence). The CDR3 nucleotides read TGCAGTGCTAGGATGGCCGGAGGCAATCAGCCCCAGCATTTT. Residues: CSARMAGGNQPQHF.

This chain connects TRBV24-1 to TRBJ2-7; tentatively, D is TRBD1 (6 bases). V was cut by 4 bases and J by 3 bases, with 15 bases left in between. CDR3 length: 15 residues. CDR1 KGHDR and CDR2 SFDVKD come from the germline V gene. The CDR3 coding sequence is TGTGCCACCAGTGAGTCAGGGGCCCAATTCTACGAGCAGTACTTC. It codes for CATSESGAQFYEQYF.

The V and J genes are TRBV4-3 and TRBJ2-7; D not certain. V shed 3 bases and J shed 3 bases, with 18 bases lying between them. The CDR3 is 16 amino acids. Germline CDR1 and CDR2: LGHNA and YSLEER. The CDR3 DNA reads TGCGCCAGCAGCCAGCTCCCCGGGTCTACCATCTACGAGCAGTACTTC. Its translation: CASSQLPGSTIYEQYF.

This sequence joins TRBV7-3 and TRBJ2-3; 7 bases line up with TRBD2. The trim removed 2 bases at V and 6 bases at J, leaving 5 bases unmatched. CDR3 length: 14 amino acids. Per the germline V gene, CDR1 is SGHTA and CDR2 is FQGTGA. The CDR3 region is CASSLRGSRDTQYF. CDR3 nucleotide sequence: TGTGCCAGCAGCTTACGCGGGAGTCGGGATACGCAGTATTTT.

The chain joins TRBV7-3 to TRBJ2-1; D not resolved. Germline V CDR1 and CDR2: SGHTA, FQGTGA. V was clipped by 4 bases and J by 3 bases, with 7 bases between them. The CDR3 sequence is 13 residues long. The CDR3 DNA is TGTGCCAGCAGCTCAATGGACTACAATGAGCAGTTCTTC. It codes for CASSSMDYNEQFF.

The chain is built from TRBV7-2 and TRBJ2-1, with 11 bases fitting TRBD2. V dropped 5 bases and J dropped 7; count of bases not matched to a gene: 7. CDR3 length equals 15 residues. Looked up from germline, CDR1 is SGHTA and CDR2 is FQGNSA. In DNA form, the CDR3 reads TGTGCCAGCAGCCGGGGCGGGACTAGCGGTAATGAGCAGTTCTTC. Translation: CASSRGGTSGNEQFF. Combining the CDR3 with reference TRBV7-2 and TRBJ2-1 gives the whole variable domain GAGVSQSPSNKVTEKGKDVELRCDPISGHTALYWYRQSLGQGLEFLIYFQGNSAPDKSGLPSDRFSAERTGGSVSTLTIQRTQQEDSAVYLCASSRGGTSGNEQFFGPGTRLTVL.

DNA of the CDR3: TGTGCTAGTGGTGTGTTTGGGGGCCCAGAGCCCCAGCATTTT. Encoded protein: CASGVFGGPEPQHF. The V call is TRBV12-5, the J call TRBJ1-5, with D perhaps TRBD1 (6 bases). The CDR3 is 14 amino acids. Trimming took off 5 bases at V and 8 bases at J, with 16 bases between the two ends. Per germline, CDR1 LGHNT and CDR2 FRNRAP.

J is TRBJ2-1 and V is TRBV11-2; the D gene is possibly TRBD2 (7 bases). This CDR3 has 15 residues. Trimming left V 8 bases short and J 8 bases short, with 22 bases between. CDR1 and CDR2 from the germline V gene are SGHAT and FQNNGV. The CDR3 loop reads CASRTRGGVGDEQFF. CDR3 coding DNA: TGTGCCAGCCGGACTAGGGGGGGGGTCGGGGATGAGCAGTTCTTC.

This clonotype appeared a few times. The CDR3 DNA is TGCAGTGCTAGAGATCTGGGCGGGTGGAACACAGATACGCAGTATTTT. Translating gives CSARDLGGWNTDTQYF. This rearrangement joins TRBV20-1 to TRBJ2-3; D possibly corresponds to TRBD2 (5 bases). This CDR3 is built from 16 residues. CDR1 is DFQATT and CDR2 is SNEGSKA in the germline V gene (reference sequence). The V gene lost 0 bases and the J gene lost 2 bases, with 15 bases spanning the gap.

This clonotype was seen a handful of times. The chain has TRBV20-1 and TRBJ1-2; 7 nucleotides align to TRBD1. V was clipped by 6 bases and J by 8 bases; unmatched bases: 6. There are 11 residues in the CDR3. Germline CDR1 reads DFQATT; CDR2 reads SNEGSKA (reference sequence). The CDR3 region is CSARQGSGYTF. The CDR3 region has the DNA TGCAGTGCCCGACAGGGTAGCGGCTACACCTTC.

The chain carries TRBV25-1 and TRBJ2-1, with D possibly TRBD2 on 6 matching bases. Germline assignment: CDR1 MGHDK and CDR2 SYGVNS. V lost 10 bases and J lost 0, with 16 bases in between. This CDR3 has 15 residues. The CDR3 coding sequence is TGTGCCACCAAGGAGGGCATATCCTCCTACAATGAGCAGTTCTTC. Protein: CATKEGISSYNEQFF.

Many counts were recorded for this clonotype. The genes are TRBV12-5 and TRBJ1-2; D is unresolved. Germline loops: CDR1 LGHNT, CDR2 FRNRAP. There are 13 residues in the CDR3. Trimming took off 6 bases at V and 7 bases at J, with 15 bases between the two ends. CDR3 protein: CASGSPPGSGYTF. The CDR3 DNA reads TGTGCTAGTGGCTCGCCTCCAGGAAGTGGCTACACCTTC.